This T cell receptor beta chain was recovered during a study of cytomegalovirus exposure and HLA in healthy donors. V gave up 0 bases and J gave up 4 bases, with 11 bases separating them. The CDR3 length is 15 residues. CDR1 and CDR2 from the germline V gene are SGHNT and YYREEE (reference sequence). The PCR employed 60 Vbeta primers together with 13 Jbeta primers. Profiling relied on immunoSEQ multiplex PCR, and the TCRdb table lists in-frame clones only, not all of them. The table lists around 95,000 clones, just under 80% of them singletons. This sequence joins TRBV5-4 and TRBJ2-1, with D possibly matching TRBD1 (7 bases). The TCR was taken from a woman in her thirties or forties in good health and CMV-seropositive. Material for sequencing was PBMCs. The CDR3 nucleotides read TGTGCCAGCAGCTTGGGGAGGGGGCCTTACAATGAGCAGTTCTTC. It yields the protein CASSLGRGPYNEQFF.